Reported below is one T cell receptor beta chain. The specificity of this receptor is unknown. No base-level quality is on record; no much larger clone is a single base apart. The sample was run on an Illumina NovaSeq 6000. cDNA libraries for TCRalpha and TCRbeta were prepared by 5'RACE using constant-segment primers, with sample barcodes and unique molecular identifiers added. Trizol reagent was used to extract RNA from every sample. Libraries were amplified in two PCR steps, with a second sample barcode and Illumina TruSeq adapters added in the second step. Libraries were sequenced on an Illumina NovaSeq with 2 x 150 bp paired-end reads. The study's own analysis went as follows. With migec v1.2.7, reads were demultiplexed and then collapsed into UMI-guided consensus sequences. With mixcr v2.1.11, UMI consensuses were aligned to TRA and TRB V and J templates and assembled into clonotypes. A clonotype was counted as expanded or contracted only when both edgeR and NoisET called the clonotype significant, with the noise models trained on biological replicates. For edgeR calls, a false discovery rate-adjusted p below 0.01 and a log2 fold-change threshold of 1 were applied. As an exploratory analysis of dynamics, PCA with hierarchical clustering was applied to max-normalized trajectories of the 1000 most abundant clonotypes. Separately sequenced CD4+ and CD8+ repertoires were used to assign the CD4 or CD8 phenotype of responding clones. The raw public data were reprocessed by TCRdb itself: fastp quality trimming at Q25, MiXCR clonotype calling, in-frame beta chains only. CDR3 protein sequences are deduplicated, and each keeps its most common genes and DNA. These V and J calls rely on TCRdb rather than the paper's analysis. Counted in this sample were around 160,000 distinct CDR3 sequences; approximately 10% of them appeared once. The ten largest clones take up approximately 4% of the sample.

This sample stems from a study of T-cell memory formation after mild COVID-19 (dated by TCRdb to about 2021). For context, the study as a whole: Most TCR sequence clusters were specific to one of the two donors. In a couple of donors, T-cell clones that expanded and contracted after mild COVID-19 were followed by sequencing TCRalpha and TCRbeta repertoires longitudinally. Two young, previously healthy adult volunteers, one female and one male, were included in the cohort. What the study reported, not specific to this receptor: The detection of some responding clones in pre-infection memory suggests that pre-existing cross-reactive memory T cells joined the SARS-CoV-2 response. The study included only a couple of mild cases, and larger cohorts that include severe cases with pre-infection samples were judged to be necessary. From day 15 to 85, contracting clones showed balanced CD4/CD8 phenotypes, whereas a second wave of clones that expanded from day 15 to 37 leaned towards CD4+. Contracting CD4+ clones were found mainly in CM and EM memory subsets, while CD8+ clones were enriched in EMRA. The second-wave clones that peaked on day 37 were not confirmed to be SARS-CoV-2 specific.

Ficoll-Paque density gradient centrifugation was used to isolate PBMCs. Material: PBMCs or a T cell subset sorted from them (not recorded which). The origin of this receptor is a man aged 18-30 years who had mild COVID-19 (a few samples of this study predate the infection). The sample titles of this study are shuffled in the database, so cell type and time point are left out; the donor was told from shared clones.

CDR3 loop: CASSWTSGVDEQFF. DNA sequence: TGTGCCAGCTCGTGGACTAGCGGGGTCGATGAGCAGTTCTTC. The sequence links TRBV6-5 to TRBJ2-1; 12 bases in the junction line up with TRBD2. V trim: 8 bases; J trim: 8 bases; unmatched bases: 7. CDR1 and CDR2, looked up from the germline V gene, are MNHEY and SVGAGI. The CDR3 runs 14 residues from the cysteine to the phenylalanine. The kept DNA is CDR3 alone, 42 bases in frame from the first base.